The T cell receptor beta chain under discussion was sequenced for a study of cytomegalovirus exposure and HLA in healthy donors. Study context: Around 81% of 398 genotyped donors fell in the Caucasian-associated ancestry cluster.

Study-level points and caveats: Among TCR sequences, most were rare, though some public TCRs appeared in many donors. It was only CMV serostatus that was available as immune exposure information. It was 164 TCR beta chains that were listed as cytomegalovirus-associated.

CDR3 length: 16 amino acids. CDR1 is LNHDA and CDR2 is SQIVND in the germline V gene (reference sequence). Trimming at V came to 5 bases and at J to 4 bases, leaving 9 bases not matched to a gene. This clone was detected only once. Its specificity is unknown. Primers included in the PCR were 60 Vbeta and 13 Jbeta primers. Profiling relied on immunoSEQ multiplex PCR, and the TCRdb table lists in-frame clones only, not all of them. The sample carries roughly 110,000 clones, about 64% recorded once. The V gene is TRBV19, the J gene TRBJ2-7; 12 bases are a match to TRBD2. This sequence was found in a female donor in good health and CMV-seronegative. Source material: PBMCs. The CDR3 coding sequence is TGTGCCAGTAGTCCTGGCAGACTAGCGGGAGTATACGAGCAGTACTTC. It codes for CASSPGRLAGVYEQYF.